Relative to its sample, the clone carrying this T cell receptor delta chain is large. These data belong to a study of gamma-delta chains in newborns, infants, children. At the level of the study: Polyclonal expansion of innate γδ T cells after birth follows microbial exposure.

TCRdb made new clone calls on the reads using CATT. The table has 5,500 to 7,500 delta-chain clones, approximately 11% seen once; the top ten hold 6% to 8.5%. This CDR3 comprises 18 residues. V shed 0 bases and J 2 bases; nucleotides not matched to a gene: 14. The V gene's germline CDR1 is GEAIGNYY and CDR2 EKD. Sequenced input: blood. This TCR derives from a child who was a newborn, infant or young child, either healthy, febrile or measles-vaccinated (not recorded which). The gene calls are TRDV2 and TRDJ1, with 7 bases aligning to TRDD3. CDR3 amino acids: CACDTLPHGGDSTDKLIF. The CDR3 DNA follows: TGTGCCTGTGACACCCTTCCCCATGGGGGAGATTCGACCGATAAACTCATCTTT.